Sequencing of this T cell receptor beta chain was carried out in a study of T-cell reconstitution after alpha-beta-depleted transplantation in children. Study-level findings and limits: It was newly produced T cells that mostly accounted for T-cell counts and diversity one year after transplant.

The TCRbeta library incorporated unique molecular identifiers. Via MiXCR, TCRdb re-called the PCR reads, giving one row per CDR3 protein. The table includes about 1,000,000 distinct CDR3 sequences, 25% to 30% detected once. The CDR3 spans 14 residues. Germline V gene lookup returns CDR1 LGHNA and CDR2 YNFKEQ. V trimming: 2 bases; J trimming: 9 bases; junction bases outside the gene matches: 3. On this clonotype: The antigen is unknown.

The material was PBMCs, mostly from graft donor cells, obtained 360 days after TCRalphabeta/CD19-depleted stem cell transplant. This clonotype was obtained from a boy under two years old who had a stem cell transplant for SCID, so the T cells may come from the graft donor. This sequence joins TRBV4-2 and TRBJ2-2; TRBD2 aligns across 10 bases. The CDR3 DNA is TGTGCCAGCAGCCAAACTAGCGGGGTCCGGGAGCTGTTTTTT. Amino acids: CASSQTSGVRELFF.